This T cell receptor beta chain was captured by sequencing in a study of CD8+ T cells in alopecia areata. Overall study context: Tofacitinib lasted 6 to 18 months, then 6 months off drug.

Extracted RNA was reverse transcribed into cDNA, the sequencing template. Sequencing used immunoSEQ multiplex PCR; TCRdb keeps in-frame clones, though not all of them. This table holds more than 150,000 clones, 59% found once. The ends lost 5 bases at V and 2 bases at J; junction bases unmatched: 12. The CDR3 consists of 17 residues. CDR1 is MGHRA and CDR2 is YSYEKL in the germline V gene. Lesional scalp tissue (obtained by punch biopsy) and peripheral blood were collected from alopecia areata patients. This TCR was sampled from a human donor with alopecia areata. V usage is TRBV4-1 and J usage is TRBJ2-3, with 8 bases matching TRBD2. The material sequenced was CD4+ T cells sorted from blood, taken at week 0. The CDR3: CASSSSGGLEPTDTQYF. Written as DNA, the CDR3 is TGCGCCAGCAGCTCAAGCGGGGGACTTGAACCCACAGATACGCAGTATTTT.